A selection of T cell receptor beta chains follows, all from one sample in a study of T cells after yellow fever vaccination. Using its own MiXCR run on the 5' RACE reads, TCRdb lists one record per CDR3 protein. The table lists 96,000 or so distinct CDR3 sequences, over 8% of them singletons, with 16% in the top ten. The sequencing used CD8+ T cells not binding an NS4B(214-222) dextramer, sorted from PBMCs, collected roughly 15 days after the first yellow fever vaccination. These TCRs come from a man aged 18 to 29 who received the YFV17D yellow fever vaccine. Each CDR3 is given with its conserved first and last residue. Fields, in order: D gene, clone size, J gene, V gene, CDR3 protein, CDR3 DNA. The D gene is left open where the match is weak. Some rows have no size entry. The others give once, few or many, or a class for an expanded clone.

D: TRBD2; size: NA; J: TRBJ2-5; V: TRBV3-1; CDR3: CASSQRSTSGVLHQETQYF; DNA: TGTGCCAGCAGCCAACGCTCGACTAGCGGGGTGCTTCACCAAGAGACCCAGTACTTC
D: NA; size: NA; J: TRBJ2-3; V: TRBV3-1; CDR3: CASSQDWGKPGGTDTQYF; DNA: TGTGCCAGCAGCCAAGATTGGGGGAAACCAGGTGGCACAGATACGCAGTATTTT
D: TRBD2; size: few; J: TRBJ2-1; V: TRBV7-6; CDR3: CASSLARSGGDNEQFF; DNA: TGTGCCAGCAGCTTAGCCCGTAGCGGGGGAGACAATGAGCAGTTCTTC
D: TRBD2; size: few; J: TRBJ2-5; V: TRBV6-2/TRBV6-3; CDR3: CASSYSRTSGGGLQETQYF; DNA: TGTGCCAGCAGTTACTCCCGGACTAGCGGGGGGGGCCTCCAAGAGACCCAGTACTTC
D: NA; size: NA; J: TRBJ2-1; V: TRBV3-1; CDR3: CASSQPIGLLSAYNEQFF; DNA: TGTGCCAGCAGCCAACCGATAGGGCTTTTAAGCGCCTACAATGAGCAGTTCTTC
D: NA; size: NA; J: TRBJ2-3; V: TRBV11-2; CDR3: CASSLSHGGHADTQYF; DNA: TGTGCCAGCAGCTTATCTCACGGGGGGCACGCGGATACGCAGTATTTT
D: NA; size: NA; J: TRBJ2-7; V: TRBV5-1; CDR3: CASSLGEKLPVYEQYF; DNA: TGCGCCAGCAGTCTCGGGGAAAAGCTCCCGGTATACGAGCAGTACTTC
D: NA; size: few; J: TRBJ2-3; V: TRBV12-3/TRBV12-4; CDR3: CASSSGLLTDTQYF; DNA: TGTGCCAGCAGTTCGGGACTCCTCACAGATACGCAGTATTTT
D: TRBD1; size: many; J: TRBJ2-7; V: TRBV29-1; CDR3: CSVEEADRGDEQYF; DNA: TGCAGCGTTGAAGAGGCCGACAGGGGTGACGAGCAGTACTTC
D: NA; size: NA; J: TRBJ2-5; V: TRBV7-9; CDR3: CASRPRDGHETQYF; DNA: TGTGCCAGCAGGCCCCGGGACGGGCATGAGACCCAGTACTTC
D: TRBD1; size: NA; J: TRBJ1-6; V: TRBV12-3/TRBV12-4; CDR3: CASSPDRGWESPLHF; DNA: TGTGCCAGCAGTCCAGACAGGGGATGGGAATCACCCCTCCACTTT
D: TRBD2; size: few; J: TRBJ2-1; V: TRBV6-2/TRBV6-3; CDR3: CASSLGRGGANEQFF; DNA: TGTGCCAGCAGTTTGGGGCGCGGGGGGGCGAATGAGCAGTTCTTC
D: TRBD2; size: medium-sized; J: TRBJ2-1; V: TRBV6-4; CDR3: CASSEAGGSYNEQFF; DNA: TGTGCCAGCAGTGAAGCGGGGGGCTCCTACAATGAGCAGTTCTTC
D: NA; size: few; J: TRBJ1-1; V: TRBV2; CDR3: CASSQGKMTEAFF; DNA: TGTGCCAGCAGTCAAGGGAAAATGACTGAAGCTTTCTTT
D: NA; size: NA; J: TRBJ1-6; V: TRBV4-1; CDR3: CASSQDLSSYNSPLHF; DNA: TGCGCCAGCAGCCAAGACCTCAGCTCCTATAATTCACCCCTCCACTTT
D: TRBD2; size: NA; J: TRBJ2-7; V: TRBV7-2; CDR3: CASSASGGHVGEQYF; DNA: TGTGCCAGCAGCGCTAGCGGGGGGCATGTGGGAGAGCAGTACTTC
D: NA; size: NA; J: TRBJ2-6; V: TRBV5-1; CDR3: CASSWSSPGANVLTF; DNA: TGCGCCAGCAGCTGGTCTAGCCCTGGGGCCAACGTCCTGACTTTC
D: NA; size: NA; J: TRBJ1-2; V: TRBV6-6; CDR3: CASSQTGGDGYTF; DNA: TGTGCCAGCAGTCAGACTGGGGGGGATGGCTACACCTTC
D: NA; size: many; J: TRBJ2-7; V: TRBV27; CDR3: CASSLEQTQPTYEQYF; DNA: TGTGCCAGCAGTTTAGAGCAGACGCAGCCAACCTACGAGCAGTACTTC
D: NA; size: few; J: TRBJ2-1; V: TRBV11-2; CDR3: CASSLVKGPYNEQFF; DNA: TGTGCCAGCAGCTTGGTTAAGGGACCTTACAATGAGCAGTTCTTC
D: NA; size: many; J: TRBJ2-1; V: TRBV6-6; CDR3: CASSRRDGAYNEQFF; DNA: TGTGCCAGCAGCCGCCGGGACGGAGCCTACAATGAGCAGTTCTTC
D: NA; size: few; J: TRBJ2-7; V: TRBV7-9; CDR3: CASSSQEALSYEQYF; DNA: TGTGCCAGCAGCTCCCAGGAAGCCCTCTCCTACGAGCAGTACTTC
D: NA; size: few; J: TRBJ2-1; V: TRBV19; CDR3: CASSPGSAYNEQFF; DNA: TGTGCCAGTAGCCCAGGGTCGGCCTACAATGAGCAGTTCTTC
D: NA; size: many; J: TRBJ2-2; V: TRBV27; CDR3: CATRGTGELFF; DNA: TGTGCCACGCGGGGAACCGGGGAGCTGTTTTTT
D: NA; size: NA; J: TRBJ2-3; V: TRBV5-5; CDR3: CASSYSGQTRRDTQYF; DNA: TGTGCCAGCAGCTACTCGGGACAAACCCGTCGGGATACGCAGTATTTT
D: TRBD1; size: NA; J: TRBJ1-2; V: TRBV4-1; CDR3: CASSQDSGGYYGYTF; DNA: TGCGCCAGCAGCCAAGATTCAGGGGGCTACTATGGCTACACCTTC
D: NA; size: NA; J: TRBJ2-7; V: TRBV5-5; CDR3: CASELVGNSYEQYF; DNA: TGTGCCTCTGAGCTTGTTGGCAACTCCTACGAGCAGTACTTC
D: TRBD2; size: few; J: TRBJ2-1; V: TRBV6-1; CDR3: CASSEQAGGPSEQFF; DNA: TGTGCCAGCAGTGAACAGGCGGGGGGGCCGAGTGAGCAGTTCTTC
D: NA; size: many; J: TRBJ1-3; V: TRBV2; CDR3: CASSEEDAGYTIYF; DNA: TGTGCCAGCAGTGAAGAGGACGCTGGGTACACCATATATTTT
D: NA; size: NA; J: TRBJ2-1; V: TRBV7-6; CDR3: CASSLGADNEQFF; DNA: TGTGCCAGCAGCTTAGGAGCGGACAATGAGCAGTTCTTC
D: TRBD1; size: many; J: TRBJ2-5; V: TRBV9; CDR3: CASSRTGGETQYF; DNA: TGTGCCAGCAGCCGGACAGGGGGCGAGACCCAGTACTTC
D: NA; size: many; J: TRBJ2-1; V: TRBV5-1; CDR3: CASSLGEGDNEQFF; DNA: TGCGCCAGCAGCTTGGGCGAGGGAGACAATGAGCAGTTCTTC
D: TRBD1; size: few; J: TRBJ2-3; V: TRBV15; CDR3: CATQKGARGTDTQYF; DNA: TGTGCCACCCAGAAGGGGGCGCGGGGCACAGATACGCAGTATTTT
D: NA; size: NA; J: TRBJ1-2; V: TRBV5-6; CDR3: CASSLGSQIYYGYTF; DNA: TGTGCCAGCAGCTTGGGGTCGCAGATTTACTATGGCTACACCTTC
D: NA; size: NA; J: TRBJ2-4; V: TRBV4-3; CDR3: CASSHDSGAKNIQYF; DNA: TGCGCCAGCAGCCATGACTCGGGGGCCAAAAACATTCAGTACTTC
D: TRBD2; size: NA; J: TRBJ2-1; V: TRBV10-2; CDR3: CASSESGLAGGLQFF; DNA: TGCGCCAGCAGTGAGTCTGGACTAGCGGGGGGTCTGCAGTTCTTC
D: NA; size: many; J: TRBJ1-2; V: TRBV4-1; CDR3: CASSQESGYGYTF; DNA: TGCGCCAGCAGCCAAGAATCCGGGTATGGCTACACCTTC
D: NA; size: few; J: TRBJ1-2; V: TRBV6-1; CDR3: CASSDPYAGKYGYTF; DNA: TGTGCCAGCAGTGACCCTTATGCAGGGAAATATGGCTACACCTTC
D: NA; size: NA; J: TRBJ2-1; V: TRBV19; CDR3: CASKNQGLSYNEQFF; DNA: TGTGCCAGTAAAAATCAGGGGTTATCCTACAATGAGCAGTTCTTC
D: TRBD1; size: few; J: TRBJ2-6; V: TRBV20-1; CDR3: CSATEQGALVGANVLTF; DNA: TGCAGTGCAACCGAACAGGGGGCGCTGGTTGGGGCCAACGTCCTGACTTTC